This T cell receptor beta chain was identified during a study of OX40 agonist ivuxolimab in advanced cancers. Describing the broader study: Ivuxolimab was an agonistic, fully human IgG2 monoclonal antibody directed against OX40 (CD134), a costimulatory receptor. Intravenous ivuxolimab was administered to patients every 2 weeks at six dose levels: 0.01, 0.1, 0.3, 1.5, 3 and 10 mg/kg. Of the approximately 50 dose-escalation patients, hepatocellular carcinoma was present in around 19, melanoma in approximately 15, renal cell carcinoma in 9 and head and neck cancer in 9. A male proportion of roughly 80% and a mean age of approximately 58 years, ranging from 23 to 79, were recorded for the dose-escalation cohort. Prior anti-PD-1, anti-PD-L1 or anti-CTLA-4 therapy was permitted, and approximately 42% of dose-escalation patients had received checkpoint inhibitors. Partial responses were achieved by three dose-escalation patients, of whom one had hepatocellular carcinoma and two had cutaneous melanoma. The purpose of peripheral TCRbeta sequencing was to test whether ivuxolimab changed TCR sequence diversity and led to clonal T-cell expansion. The paper reports the monotherapy dose-escalation portion (N of about 50 patients) of the phase I ivuxolimab trial. Overall results and qualifications from the work: Which antigens the clonally expanded peripheral T cells were specific for was not determined. After ivuxolimab, CD8+ T cells had more expanded clones than CD4+ T cells on average. At doses from 0.1 to 3.0 mg/kg, clonal expansion was seen in both CD4+ and CD8+ blood T cells between baseline and week 6. In the 0.1-3.0 mg/kg groups, partial responders had among the lowest normalized peripheral clonal expansion, particularly in CD8+ T cells. Low levels of normalized T-cell clonal expansion were also seen in some patients who did not respond.

V lost 5 bases and J lost 3 bases; the stretch between them is 11 bases long. As encoded in the germline V gene, CDR1 is SGHNT while CDR2 is YENEEA. From its cysteine to its phenylalanine, the CDR3 spans 14 amino acids. The DNA shown is the 42-base CDR3, in frame from base 1. Concerning this clone itself: Its antigen remains unidentified. No base quality information exists; no much larger clone differs at one position.

The trial excluded patients who had a history of autoimmune disease or were on systemic immunosuppression. In every dose cohort, peripheral blood was drawn for TCR sequencing at baseline, cycle 4 day 1, and cycle 7 day 1. Samples were obtained from an open-label, multicenter, first-in-human phase I dose-escalation trial of ivuxolimab. Adults with locally advanced or metastatic melanoma, renal cell carcinoma, hepatocellular carcinoma or head and neck squamous cell carcinoma were enrolled in the trial. Before TCR sequencing, CD4+ T cells and CD8+ T cells from peripheral blood were sorted into separate populations. For sequencing of the TCRbeta CDR3 region, genomic DNA was extracted from the sorted cells. The immunoSEQ Assay was used to sequence the TCRbeta CDR3 regions. What TCRdb holds here is the immuneACCESS table cut down to in-frame rearrangements. Part of the clones is not present; checked against another copy, under half of the missing clones reflect an unresolved V gene, and the others are unexplained. This sample holds approximately 47,000 clones; around 90% were observed only once. Over 6.5% of the sample is taken by the ten largest.

Recombination linked TRBV11-3 to TRBJ2-1; the D gene cannot be resolved reliably. The sequence was collected from an adult with an advanced solid tumor such as melanoma, head and neck, liver or kidney cancer. The material was CD4+ or CD8+ T cells sorted from blood, obtained in a trial of the OX40 agonist ivuxolimab. The DNA sequence is given as TGTGCCAGCAGCCCGTCGAAAGGCTACAATGAGCAGTTCTTC. It encodes CASSPSKGYNEQFF.